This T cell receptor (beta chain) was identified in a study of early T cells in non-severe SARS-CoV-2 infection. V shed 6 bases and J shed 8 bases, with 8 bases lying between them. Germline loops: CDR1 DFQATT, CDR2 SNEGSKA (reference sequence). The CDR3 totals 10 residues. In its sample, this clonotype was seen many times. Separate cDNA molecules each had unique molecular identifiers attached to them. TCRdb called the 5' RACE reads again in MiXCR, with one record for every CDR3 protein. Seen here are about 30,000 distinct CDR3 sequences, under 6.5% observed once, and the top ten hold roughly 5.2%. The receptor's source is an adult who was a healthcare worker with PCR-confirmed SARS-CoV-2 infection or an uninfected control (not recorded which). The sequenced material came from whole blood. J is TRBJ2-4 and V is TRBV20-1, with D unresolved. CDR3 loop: CSASRDIQYF. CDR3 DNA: TGCAGTGCCTCCCGGGACATTCAGTACTTC.